This entry lists 10 T cell receptor beta chains sequenced from one sample in a study of T cell repertoires in cytomegalovirus infection. TCRdb itself ran the reads through MiXCR, one entry per CDR3 protein. The table lists 700,000 to 900,000 distinct CDR3 sequences, 25% to 35% of them singletons, with 10% to 15% in the top ten. Their specific antigens are unknown. The input for sequencing was cultured CD8+ T cells from PBMCs, taken from culture after CMV antigen stimulation. The receptors stem from a human donor in good health (CMV status not recorded). Some clones in this sample may be carry-over from other donors' samples.

The chain joins TRBV3-1 to TRBJ1-4, with D possibly matching TRBD1 (5 bases). Per the germline V gene, CDR1 is LGHDT and CDR2 is YNNKEL (reference sequence). The CDR3 runs 16 residues. Trimming took 3 bases from V and 4 from J, leaving 15 bases between them. CDR3 residues: CASSHHRDYLNEKLFF. CDR3 coding DNA: TGTGCCAGCAGCCATCACCGGGACTACCTTAATGAAAAACTGTTTTTT.

The CDR3 protein is CASSPPGTLAGELFF. The DNA of the CDR3 is TGTGCCAGCAGCCCCCCCGGGACCTTGGCCGGGGAGCTGTTTTTT. The chain recombines TRBV7-9 with TRBJ2-2, with D perhaps assigned TRBD1 or TRBD2 (5 bases each). V was pared by 5 bases and J by 6 bases, with 16 bases between. The CDR3 consists of 15 residues. CDR1 is SEHNR and CDR2 is FQNEAQ in the germline V gene (reference sequence).

In its sample, this clonotype was seen a few times. The chain has TRBV7-2 and TRBJ2-1; 9 positions agree with TRBD1. After removal of 1 base from V and 7 bases from J, the junction contained 8 bases not matched to a gene. Per germline, CDR1 SGHTA and CDR2 FQGNSA. There are 16 residues in the CDR3. CDR3 protein: CASSLDTDRGVNEQFF. The CDR3 nucleotides read TGTGCCAGCAGCTTAGACACTGACAGGGGGGTAAATGAGCAGTTCTTC.

The chain couples TRBV27 to TRBJ1-5, with D possibly matching TRBD1 (6 bases). Germline CDR1 is MNHEY and CDR2 is SMNVEV (reference sequence). The germline V and J ends were trimmed by 6 bases and 5 bases, with 14 bases remaining between them. This CDR3 is 14 amino acids long. CDR3 protein: CASRVRGTYQPQHF. In DNA form, the CDR3 reads TGTGCCAGCAGGGTGAGGGGGACGTATCAGCCCCAGCATTTT.

The chain uses TRBV27 and TRBJ2-1; D is undetermined. V lost 3 bases and J 3 bases, leaving 9 bases between the germline ends. This CDR3 is built from 14 residues. Germline CDR1 and CDR2: MNHEY and SMNVEV (reference sequence). The DNA for the CDR3 is TGTGCCAGCAGTTTCGAGCCCCTCTACAATGAGCAGTTCTTC. Translation gives CASSFEPLYNEQFF.

This clonotype was seen more than once but under ten times. The chain combines TRBV4-1 with TRBJ2-1; 8 nucleotides align to TRBD1. This CDR3 is 17 amino acids long. Germline loops: CDR1 MGHRA, CDR2 YSYEKL. The junction had 8 bases not matched to a gene; V was cut back by 1 base and J by 3 bases. CDR3 amino acids: CASSQVRGQAFYNEQFF. CDR3 in DNA: TGCGCCAGCAGCCAAGTCCGGGGACAGGCGTTCTACAATGAGCAGTTCTTC.

This clonotype was observed at least ten times. The rearrangement links TRBV11-3 to TRBJ2-1; 10 positions match TRBD2. Trimming removed 3 bases from V and 2 bases from J; junction bases left unmatched: 4. The CDR3 is made up of 16 amino acids. Germline V gene sequence: CDR1 SGHNT, CDR2 YENEEA. The CDR3 sequence: CASSFGTSDTYNEQFF. CDR3 in DNA: TGTGCCAGCAGCTTCGGGACTAGCGATACCTACAATGAGCAGTTCTTC. The whole variable domain, remainder taken from reference TRBV11-3 and TRBJ2-1, is EAGVVQSPRYKIIEKKQPVAFWCNPISGHNTLYWYLQNLGQGPELLIRYENEEAVDDSQLPKDRFSAERLKGVDSTLKIQPAELGDSAVYLCASSFGTSDTYNEQFFGPGTRLTVL.

This chain uses TRBV27 with TRBJ2-3, with TRBD2 matching over 7 bases. The CDR3 extends over 16 amino acids. Trimming cost V 6 bases and J 6 bases; bases outside gene matches: 15. Germline assignment: CDR1 MNHEY and CDR2 SMNVEV (reference sequence). CDR3 nucleotides: TGTGCCAGCAGCCCAGGAGCGGGGCCTTTTGCGGATACGCAGTATTTT. As protein: CASSPGAGPFADTQYF.

The chain couples TRBV7-3 to TRBJ2-1; possible D gene TRBD1, 6 bases. Germline V lookup: CDR1 SGHTA, CDR2 FQGTGA. The V end was cut by 5 bases, the J end by 6 bases, with 20 bases between. The CDR3 contains 16 residues. CDR3: CASSPRGGGPFNEQFF. CDR3 nucleotide sequence: TGTGCCAGCAGCCCCCGAGGGGGTGGGCCTTTCAATGAGCAGTTCTTC. The variable domain in full, with the rest retrieved from reference TRBV7-3 and TRBJ2-1, is GAGVSQTPSNKVTEKGKYVELRCDPISGHTALYWYRQSLGQGPEFLIYFQGTGAADDSGLPNDRFFAVRPEGSVSTLKIQRTERGDSAVYLCASSPRGGGPFNEQFFGPGTRLTVL.

The J gene is TRBJ1-5, the V gene TRBV7-8; D ambiguous. This CDR3 is 13 amino acids long. Germline CDR1 SGHVS, CDR2 FQNEAQ. The V gene lost 10 bases and the J gene lost 6 bases, with 16 bases spanning the gap. For the CDR3, the DNA is TGTGCCACGACCCCCCCCGCGGGTCAGCCCCAGCATTTT. Protein: CATTPPAGQPQHF.